The 10 T cell receptor beta chains below come from one sample, sequenced in a study of T cell responses to AZD1222 COVID-19 vaccine. Assay: immunoSEQ multiplex PCR; the TCRdb copy retains only in-frame clones and omits some. In the table there are 85,000 to 95,000 clones, around 91% of which are singletons. The material sequenced was peripheral blood, taken 28 days after the second AZD1222 dose. The receptors were sampled from an adult who received the AZD1222 COVID-19 vaccine.

The chain has TRBV11-3 and TRBJ1-1; 9 bases map to TRBD1. This CDR3 has 13 amino acids. The trim removed 3 bases at V and 11 bases at J, leaving 7 bases unmatched. Germline CDR1 reads SGHNT; CDR2 reads YENEEA. The CDR3 here is CASSFQRDRVAFF. The CDR3 bases are TGTGCCAGCAGCTTCCAAAGGGACAGGGTCGCTTTCTTT.

This clone was detected once. The chain has TRBV29-1 and TRBJ1-1; D possibly corresponds to TRBD1 (5 bases). CDR3 size: 16 residues. Trimming took 3 bases from V and 1 from J, leaving 18 bases between them. In germline, CDR1 is SQVTM, CDR2 ANQGSEA. In DNA, the CDR3 is TGCAGCGTTGATGATCAGTGGGACGGGGGGAACACTGAAGCTTTCTTT. Its translation is CSVDDQWDGGNTEAFF. Based on the CDR3 plus reference TRBV29-1 and TRBJ1-1, the full variable domain is SAVISQKPSRDICQRGTSLTIQCQVDSQVTMMFWYRQQPGQSLTLIATANQGSEATYESGFVIDKFPISRPNLTFSTLTVSNMSPEDSSIYLCSVDDQWDGGNTEAFFGQGTRLTVV.

The chain has TRBV5-1 and TRBJ1-1; tentative D call: TRBD1 (6 bases). V was cut by 4 bases and J by 2 bases, with 12 bases left in between. This CDR3 contains 14 residues. CDR1 and CDR2 from the germline V gene are SGHRS and YFSETQ. CDR3 DNA sequence: TGCGCCAGCAGCCCTTGGACAGCCAACACTGAAGCTTTCTTT. Translating gives CASSPWTANTEAFF. The variable domain in full, completed from reference TRBV5-1 and TRBJ1-1, reads KAGVTQTPRYLIKTRGQQVTLSCSPISGHRSVSWYQQTPGQGLQFLFEYFSETQRNKGNFPGRFSGRQFSNSRSEMNVSTLELGDSALYLCASSPWTANTEAFFGQGTRLTVV.

In DNA, the CDR3 is TGTGCCAGCACCGCCGGGCCGGAGAACACTGAAGCTTTCTTT. Amino acids: CASTAGPENTEAFF. The chain recombines TRBV5-4 with TRBJ1-1; D unclear. The CDR3 totals 14 residues. Deletions cut 6 bases from V and 1 base from J, with 13 bases between. Germline V gene lookup returns CDR1 SGHNT and CDR2 YYREEE (reference sequence). The whole variable domain, remainder taken from reference TRBV5-4 and TRBJ1-1, is ETGVTQSPTHLIKTRGQQVTLRCSSQSGHNTVSWYQQALGQGPQFIFQYYREEENGRGNFPPRFSGLQFPNYSSELNVNALELDDSALYLCASTAGPENTEAFFGQGTRLTVV.

The sample holds one count of this clone. The chain recombines TRBV7-9 with TRBJ1-1; possible D gene TRBD1, 6 bases. V was shortened by 6 bases and J by 2 bases, with 10 bases between the two germline ends. Germline V gene data show CDR1 as SEHNR and CDR2 as FQNEAQ (reference sequence). The CDR3 totals 13 residues. The CDR3 DNA reads as TGTGCCAGCAGTTCAGGGGCTAACACTGAAGCTTTCTTT. This sequence encodes CASSSGANTEAFF.

V and J are TRBV29-1 and TRBJ2-3; D remains unclear. The CDR3 contains 14 residues. Germline V gives CDR1 SQVTM, CDR2 ANQGSEA. Trimming took 4 bases from V and 0 from J, leaving 11 bases between them. The CDR3 DNA reads TGCAGCGTTGGAGTCATTACTAGCACAGATACGCAGTATTTT. Its protein is CSVGVITSTDTQYF.

V and J are TRBV4-1 and TRBJ1-2, with 7 bases fitting TRBD1. The CDR3 spans 16 residues. Germline V gives CDR1 MGHRA, CDR2 YSYEKL. With 2 bases clipped from V and 7 bases from J, the junction kept 13 bases outside the gene matches. In nucleotides, the CDR3 is TGCGCCAGCAGCCAACCAGGACATTCTAGGGGGCTTGGCTACACCTTC. It encodes CASSQPGHSRGLGYTF.

V and J are TRBV7-9 and TRBJ1-1; D uncertain. Germline V gene sequence: CDR1 SEHNR, CDR2 FQNEAQ (reference sequence). The CDR3 is made up of 15 amino acids. The V and J ends lost 3 bases and 4 bases respectively, with 15 bases between them. The CDR3 loop is CASSFQGLTGTEAFF. In DNA form, the CDR3 reads TGTGCCAGCAGCTTTCAAGGGCTAACGGGCACTGAAGCTTTCTTT.

This sequence joins TRBV7-9 and TRBJ2-1; 15 bases are shared with TRBD2. Germline V lookup: CDR1 SEHNR, CDR2 FQNEAQ (reference sequence). V lost 2 bases and J lost 1; bases outside the gene matches: 3. CDR3 length equals 18 residues. CDR3: CASSLTGLAGGSYNEQFF. CDR3 nucleotides: TGTGCCAGCAGCTTAACGGGACTAGCGGGGGGATCCTACAATGAGCAGTTCTTC.

The CDR3 nucleotides read TGTGCCAGCAGCGCCAGTTCTAGCGGGGGGGCTGGTGAGCAGTTCTTC. The encoded protein is CASSASSSGGAGEQFF. The chain has TRBV7-3 and TRBJ2-1, with 12 bases lining up with TRBD2. The ends lost 5 bases at V and 9 bases at J; junction bases unmatched: 11. CDR1 and CDR2 (germline): SGHTA, FQGTGA. The length of the CDR3 is 16 residues.